This TCR beta chain was found in a study of T-cell memory formation after mild COVID-19. V was pared by 2 bases and J by 6 bases, with 8 bases between. This CDR3 has 12 residues. Germline V gene lookup returns CDR1 SGHNT and CDR2 YENEEA. TCRdb ran MiXCR on the 5' RACE reads and lists one entry per CDR3 protein. The table has 140,000 or so distinct CDR3 sequences, about 19% seen once; the top ten hold over 2%. The chain carries TRBV11-3 and TRBJ2-7; no firm D call. This TCR was sampled from an adult woman who had mild COVID-19 (a few samples of this study predate the infection). Cell type and time point are not known. The sample comprised PBMCs or a T cell subset sorted from them (not recorded which). The DNA for the CDR3 is TGTGCCAGCAGCTTAAAGGAATCCGAGCAGTACTTC. It encodes CASSLKESEQYF.